This T cell receptor (beta chain) was retrieved from a study of human T cells and chemical hapten exposure. V was pared by 0 bases and J by 4 bases, with 10 bases between. Per germline, CDR1 LGHNA and CDR2 YSLEER. The CDR3 totals 15 residues. From the RACE reads, TCRdb called clonotypes with MiXCR, one entry per CDR3 protein. This table has 95,000 to 150,000 distinct CDR3 sequences, roughly 13% appearing once. The time point here: patch test 1, 2 weeks after DPC sensitization. Treatment here: therapeutic diphenylcyclopropenone sensitization with weekly scalp DPC. This specimen consisted of whole blood, obtained in connection with sensitization to the hapten diphenylcyclopropenone (DPC). The TCR originated in a man younger than 30 with alopecia areata. Some clones in this sample may be carry-over from other donors' samples. The chain links TRBV4-3 to TRBJ2-1; D unresolved. This chain's CDR3 is CASSQESSKYNEQFF. DNA for the CDR3: TGCGCCAGCAGCCAAGAAAGTTCTAAGTACAATGAGCAGTTCTTC.